The 14 T cell receptor beta chains listed next were all sequenced from one sample in a study of neurological immune-mediated disorders. MiXCR, applied by TCRdb to the 5' RACE reads, yields one record per CDR3 protein. The sample lists approximately 37,000 distinct CDR3 sequences; 13% to 15% were seen once. The source material was PBMCs. The source of these receptors is a woman aged 45-65 years with HTLV-1-associated myelopathy (HAM/TSP).

This clonotype was observed a handful of times. The chain links TRBV7-8 to TRBJ1-6, with 7 bases matching TRBD1. The CDR3 runs 18 residues. Germline V gene sequence: CDR1 SGHVS, CDR2 FQNEAQ. V dropped 5 bases and J dropped 0; count of bases not matched to a gene: 10. CDR3 protein: CASSPQTGLSSYNSPLHF. The DNA for the CDR3 is TGTGCCAGCAGCCCCCAGACAGGGCTGAGCTCCTATAATTCACCCCTCCACTTT.

This clonotype was recorded at least ten times. The chain has TRBV6-1 and TRBJ1-1; D ambiguous. Trimming removed 8 bases at V and 11 bases at J, with 15 bases between. Germline-derived CDR1 and CDR2 are MNHNS and SASEGT. The CDR3 has 11 residues. The CDR3 spells CASGNSLRAFF. The CDR3 DNA reads TGTGCCAGCGGAAACAGTCTGCGGGCTTTCTTT.

For this clonotype: The CDR3 ends on some other residue instead of the conserved phenylalanine or tryptophan, so this is likely a read error. V usage is TRBV5-5 and J usage is TRBJ2-3; the match to TRBD1 covers 8 bases. The J call is doubtful: the DNA matches TRBJ1-5 better. The germline V gene has CDR1 SGHKS and CDR2 YYEKEE (reference sequence). The CDR3 contains 15 residues. The CDR3 is CASSLVGRGQGTQHL. Here the CDR3 DNA reads TGTGCCAGCAGCTTGGTGGGCAGGGGGCAAGGGACGCAGCATTTA.

This clonotype came up many times. This chain connects TRBV4-3 to TRBJ1-1; unclear D gene. The length of the CDR3 is 14 residues. The V end was cut by 0 bases, the J end by 4 bases, with 9 bases between. The germline gives CDR1 LGHNA, CDR2 YSLEER. For the CDR3, the DNA is TGCGCCAGCAGCCAAGAGGGCTCGGGCACTGAAGCTTTCTTT. It specifies CASSQEGSGTEAFF.

This clonotype was counted ten times or more. The chain has TRBV10-3 and TRBJ2-5; TRBD1 aligns across 9 bases. The CDR3 has 15 amino acids. Germline loops: CDR1 ENHRY, CDR2 SYGVKD. Unmatched junction bases numbered 6, after V lost 3 bases and J lost 4 bases. As DNA, the CDR3 is TGTGCCATCAGTGAAGGGACAGGGCGGGGAGAGACCCAGTACTTC. Protein: CAISEGTGRGETQYF.

This clonotype has a count of ten or more. Here the CDR3 DNA reads TGTGCCAGCACCGGGAACACTGAAGCTTTCTTT. Amino acids: CASTGNTEAFF. This chain uses TRBV12-3 or TRBV12-4 with TRBJ1-1, with D hard to call. The V end lost 7 bases, the J end lost 1 base, and 4 bases lay between the germline ends. CDR3 length: 11 residues.

The chain combines TRBV7-9 with TRBJ1-2, with D possibly matching TRBD1 (6 bases). From germline, CDR1 is SEHNR and CDR2 FQNEAQ (reference sequence). Trimming pared 5 bases from V and 4 bases from J, leaving 17 bases between. The CDR3 is 15 residues long. In DNA form, the CDR3 reads TGTGCCAGCAGCCCCCAGGGGCCCTCCCTCTATGGCTACACCTTC. It encodes CASSPQGPSLYGYTF.

This clonotype was seen once. No DNA is shown, since the ends of the CDR3 on it are uncertain; the CDR3 is the one TCRdb lists. The chain combines TRBV7-3 with TRBJ2-1; the D call of TRBD1 is as the table states it, not checked on the DNA. The CDR3 is 20 amino acids in total, end residues counted. Germline CDR1 and CDR2: SGHTA and FQGTGA. The CDR3 reads CASSFYICSTTGKNYNEQFF.

This clonotype was counted ten times or more. The genes are TRBV27 and TRBJ2-1, with a possible D match to TRBD2 (6 bases). This CDR3 spans 16 amino acids. The germline V and J ends were trimmed by 5 bases and 5 bases, with 19 bases remaining between them. In germline, CDR1 is MNHEY, CDR2 SMNVEV (reference sequence). The CDR3 is CASSPLYAGRDNEQFF. In nucleotides, the CDR3 is TGTGCCAGCAGTCCCCTCTACGCGGGGAGAGACAATGAGCAGTTCTTC.

This clonotype was seen repeatedly, ten times or more. V gene TRBV12-3 or TRBV12-4 combines with J gene TRBJ1-4, with D unresolved. V was clipped by 5 bases and J by 4 bases, with 11 bases between them. This CDR3 contains 14 residues. The CDR3 here is CASSGEFRNEKLFF. The CDR3 DNA is TGTGCCAGCAGTGGGGAGTTTCGTAATGAAAAACTGTTTTTT.

This clonotype showed up many times. The chain carries TRBV7-2 and TRBJ2-1, with TRBD2 matching 11 bases. There are 16 residues in the CDR3. Germline lookup yields CDR1 SGHTA and CDR2 FQGNSA. V was clipped by 1 base and J by 4 bases; unmatched bases: 3. This chain's CDR3 is CASSLVWTSGYNEQFF. The CDR3 DNA sequence: TGTGCCAGCAGCTTAGTTTGGACTAGCGGGTACAATGAGCAGTTCTTC.

Ten or more counts support this clonotype. J is TRBJ2-3 and V is TRBV5-1; 10 positions agree with TRBD2. Per germline, CDR1 SGHRS and CDR2 YFSETQ. CDR3 size: 15 residues. V trimming: 2 bases; J trimming: 2 bases; junction bases outside the gene matches: 2. The CDR3 here is CASSFSGGTTDTQYF. The CDR3 bases are TGCGCCAGCAGCTTTAGCGGGGGGACCACAGATACGCAGTATTTT.

This clonotype was seen a few times. The CDR3 is CASSEALQGAPFF. As DNA, the CDR3 is TGTGCCAGCAGTGAAGCGCTTCAGGGGGCCCCGTTCTTC. This chain uses TRBV2 with TRBJ2-1, with 8 bases lining up with TRBD1. V shed 0 bases, J shed 15 bases, and the junction held 7 bases outside the gene matches. CDR1 and CDR2 from the germline V gene are SNHLY and FYNNEI. The CDR3 is 13 residues long.

This clonotype was recorded at least ten times. V gene TRBV7-2 combines with J gene TRBJ2-4, with D perhaps matching TRBD1 (5 bases). The length of the CDR3 is 14 residues. In germline, CDR1 is SGHTA, CDR2 FQGNSA. With 3 bases removed from V and 5 bases from J, the gap between germline ends came to 11 bases. Written as DNA, the CDR3 is TGTGCCAGCAGCTTTGGCCCCAGGGAAAACATTCAGTACTTC. Translation gives CASSFGPRENIQYF.